Listed below are T cell receptor beta chains from one sample, sequenced in a study of cytotoxic CD8 clonotypes in ibrutinib-treated CLL. Profiling relied on immunoSEQ multiplex PCR, and the TCRdb table lists in-frame clones only, not all of them. In the table there are about 68,000 clones, approximately 80% of which are singletons. The input for sequencing was PBMCs, taken at disease progression, from a patient treated with ibrutinib. Receptor source: a human donor with chronic lymphocytic leukemia. Both conserved end residues are part of each CDR3. The D gene is left open where the match is weak. Some rows mark clone size as missing; the rest say once, few, many or name a class of expanded clone.

J: TRBJ2-5
D: .
V: TRBV30
size: .
CDR3: CAWTDRPQETQYF
DNA: TGTGCCTGGACCGACAGGCCGCAAGAGACCCAGTACTTC

J: TRBJ1-5
D: TRBD1
V: TRBV5-1
size: .
CDR3: CASSLTGALGQPQHF
DNA: TGCGCCAGCAGCTTGACAGGGGCTTTAGGACAGCCCCAGCATTTT

J: TRBJ2-1
D: .
V: TRBV5-1
size: .
CDR3: CASSLTAHSFYNEQFF
DNA: TGCGCCAGCAGCTTGACGGCGCACAGCTTCTACAATGAGCAGTTCTTC

J: TRBJ2-3
D: .
V: TRBV6-1
size: .
CDR3: CASGAAGAGDTQYF
DNA: TGTGCCAGCGGCGCGGCGGGGGCGGGAGATACGCAGTATTTT

J: TRBJ2-7
D: TRBD2
V: TRBV6-5
size: once
CDR3: CASSWDYRTYEQYF
DNA: TGTGCCAGCAGTTGGGACTACCGAACCTACGAGCAGTACTTC

J: TRBJ2-3
D: TRBD2
V: TRBV5-1
size: .
CDR3: CASSLRLAGGSTDTQYF
DNA: TGCGCCAGCAGCCTTCGACTAGCGGGGGGGAGCACAGATACGCAGTATTTT

J: TRBJ1-6
D: TRBD1
V: TRBV4-1
size: .
CDR3: CASSQQTGTENSPLHF
DNA: TGCGCCAGCAGCCAACAAACCGGGACAGAAAATTCACCCCTCCACTTT

J: TRBJ1-3
D: .
V: TRBV30
size: .
CDR3: CASTGPYSGNTIYF
DNA: TGTGCCTCAACGGGACCATACTCTGGAAACACCATATATTTT

J: TRBJ2-2
D: .
V: TRBV30
size: .
CDR3: CAWSVRGSGELFF
DNA: TGTGCCTGGAGTGTACGGGGATCCGGGGAGCTGTTTTTT

J: TRBJ1-1
D: .
V: TRBV4-1
size: few
CDR3: CASSQGTNTEAFF
DNA: TGCGCCAGCAGCCAAGGGACGAACACTGAAGCTTTCTTT

J: TRBJ2-5
D: TRBD1
V: TRBV19
size: .
CDR3: CASSSRDSEETQYF
DNA: TGTGCCAGTAGTAGCCGGGACAGTGAAGAGACCCAGTACTTC

J: TRBJ1-6
D: .
V: TRBV4-1
size: .
CDR3: CASSQGRGPYNSPLHF
DNA: TGCGCCAGCAGCCAAGGCCGGGGCCCCTATAATTCACCCCTCCACTTT

J: TRBJ2-7
D: .
V: TRBV6-5
size: .
CDR3: CASSYTNYNYEQYF
DNA: TGTGCCAGCAGTTACACGAATTACAACTACGAGCAGTACTTC

J: TRBJ2-7
D: TRBD2
V: TRBV29-1
size: .
CDR3: CSVEDRLAGPYEQYF
DNA: TGCAGCGTTGAAGATCGGCTAGCGGGGCCCTACGAGCAGTACTTC

J: TRBJ2-7
D: TRBD1
V: TRBV5-1
size: .
CDR3: CASSLTGRGLEQYF
DNA: TGCGCCAGCAGCCTTACGGGCAGGGGGCTGGAGCAGTACTTC

J: TRBJ2-3
D: .
V: TRBV19
size: .
CDR3: CASSIGAGGNTQYF
DNA: TGTGCCAGTAGTATCGGGGCAGGGGGGAATACGCAGTATTTT

J: TRBJ2-7
D: TRBD1
V: TRBV27
size: .
CDR3: CASSPPGQGPLEQYF
DNA: TGTGCCAGCAGTCCTCCGGGACAGGGCCCTCTGGAGCAGTACTTC

J: TRBJ1-1
D: .
V: TRBV4-1
size: .
CDR3: CASSQDRRYFRSEAFF
DNA: TGCGCCAGCAGCCAAGATCGCCGGTATTTTCGATCTGAAGCTTTCTTT

J: TRBJ2-5
D: TRBD2
V: TRBV28
size: .
CDR3: CASTGGEETQYF
DNA: TGTGCCAGCACCGGGGGGGAAGAGACCCAGTACTTC

J: TRBJ2-3
D: .
V: TRBV18
size: .
CDR3: CASSPPATRRTDTQYF
DNA: TGTGCCAGCTCGCCTCCTGCGACCAGACGCACAGATACGCAGTATTTT

J: TRBJ1-2
D: .
V: TRBV5-4
size: .
CDR3: CASSLGQEYGYTF
DNA: TGTGCCAGCAGCTTGGGACAGGAATATGGCTACACCTTC

J: TRBJ2-1
D: TRBD2
V: TRBV7-6
size: .
CDR3: CASSLAPGGVDEQFF
DNA: TGTGCCAGCAGCTTAGCTCCGGGGGGAGTCGATGAGCAGTTCTTC

J: TRBJ2-2
D: .
V: TRBV5-1
size: .
CDR3: CASSSTGTPNTGELFF
DNA: TGCGCCAGCAGCTCGACCGGGACCCCGAACACCGGGGAGCTGTTTTTT

J: TRBJ1-1
D: .
V: TRBV7-9
size: once
CDR3: CASSLETLGTEAFF
DNA: TGTGCCAGCAGCTTAGAAACCCTTGGCACTGAAGCTTTCTTT

J: TRBJ1-2
D: .
V: TRBV6-1
size: .
CDR3: CAARHAIRGYTF
DNA: TGTGCCGCCAGGCACGCCATCCGTGGCTACACCTTC